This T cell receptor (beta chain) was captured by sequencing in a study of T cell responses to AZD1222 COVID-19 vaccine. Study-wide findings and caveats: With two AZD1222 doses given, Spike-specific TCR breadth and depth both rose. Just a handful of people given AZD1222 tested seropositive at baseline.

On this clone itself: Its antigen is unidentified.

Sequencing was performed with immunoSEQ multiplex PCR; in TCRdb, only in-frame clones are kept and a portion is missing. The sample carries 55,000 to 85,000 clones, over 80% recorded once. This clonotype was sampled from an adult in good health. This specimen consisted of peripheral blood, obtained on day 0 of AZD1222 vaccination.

CDR3 protein: CASSFGFTGELFF. The CDR3 region has the DNA TGTGCCAGCAGTTTCGGTTTCACCGGGGAGCTGTTTTTT. This rearrangement joins TRBV6-5 to TRBJ2-2; D is uncertain. Germline V lookup: CDR1 MNHEY, CDR2 SVGAGI. The CDR3 loop spans 13 amino acids. The V end was cut by 4 bases, the J end by 4 bases, with 7 bases between.